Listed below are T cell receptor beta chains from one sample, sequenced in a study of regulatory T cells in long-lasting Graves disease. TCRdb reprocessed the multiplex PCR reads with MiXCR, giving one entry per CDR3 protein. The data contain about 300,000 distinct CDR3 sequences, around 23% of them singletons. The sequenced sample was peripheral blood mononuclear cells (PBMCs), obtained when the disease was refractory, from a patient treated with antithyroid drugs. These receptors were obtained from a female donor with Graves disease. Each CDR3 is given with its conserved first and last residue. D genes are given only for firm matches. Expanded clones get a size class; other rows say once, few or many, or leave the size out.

DNA: TGTGCCCACCTTGGGGGACAGGGCTCTGGGGCCAACGTCCTGACTTTC
CDR3: CAHLGGQGSGANVLTF
size: few
V: TRBV30
J: TRBJ2-6
D: TRBD1

DNA: TGTGCCAGCTCACCTCTACCACTAGCCCGGGACGGAAACATTCAGTACTTC
CDR3: CASSPLPLARDGNIQYF
size: -
V: TRBV18
J: TRBJ2-4
D: -

DNA: TGTGCCAGCAGTAAGGAAGTGGGACTAGCGGGACCCGAGCAGTACTTC
CDR3: CASSKEVGLAGPEQYF
size: -
V: TRBV9
J: TRBJ2-7
D: TRBD2

DNA: TGTGCCAGCAGTAACCCCAGGGTGGGGAACACTGAAGCTTTCTTT
CDR3: CASSNPRVGNTEAFF
size: many
V: TRBV28
J: TRBJ1-1
D: -

DNA: TGTGCCAGCAGCCCATCCCCCGGGACACCATATGGCTACACCTTC
CDR3: CASSPSPGTPYGYTF
size: many
V: TRBV7-8
J: TRBJ1-2
D: -

DNA: TGTGCCAGCAGCCCAGGGGTCTCCTTAGGTCAGCCCCAGCATTTT
CDR3: CASSPGVSLGQPQHF
size: -
V: TRBV5-6
J: TRBJ1-5
D: -

DNA: TGCGCCAGCAGCTTGGGGGAGACGAACACTGAAGCTTTCTTT
CDR3: CASSLGETNTEAFF
size: few
V: TRBV5-1
J: TRBJ1-1
D: -

DNA: TGCGCCAGCAGCCCTTACCGGGACTACTACGAGCAGTACTTC
CDR3: CASSPYRDYYEQYF
size: few
V: TRBV5-1
J: TRBJ2-7
D: TRBD2

DNA: TGTGCCAGCAGCCAAGTAGAGGTGGGACTAGTCGTGCAGTACTTC
CDR3: CASSQVEVGLVVQYF
size: few
V: TRBV3-1
J: TRBJ2-7
D: TRBD2

DNA: TGTGCCTGGAGTGGATCAGTCAGAGGAAACACCATATATTTT
CDR3: CAWSGSVRGNTIYF
size: -
V: TRBV30
J: TRBJ1-3
D: -

DNA: TGTGCCAGCAGCCAAGGCATCGCAGAAGAAGAGACCCAGTACTTC
CDR3: CASSQGIAEEETQYF
size: many
V: TRBV3-1
J: TRBJ2-5
D: -

DNA: TGTGCCAGCACCTCCCGAAGGGGGACAACTAATGAAAAACTGTTTTTT
CDR3: CASTSRRGTTNEKLFF
size: -
V: TRBV6-1
J: TRBJ1-4
D: -

DNA: TGTGCCAGTGAGACCGGGACAGGGCACGCTGAAGCTTTCTTT
CDR3: CASETGTGHAEAFF
size: -
V: TRBV19
J: TRBJ1-1
D: TRBD1

DNA: TGTGCCAGCAGTGGTGAGGGGATCGCTCAGCCCCAGCATTTT
CDR3: CASSGEGIAQPQHF
size: many
V: TRBV2
J: TRBJ1-5
D: -

DNA: TGCGCCAGCAGCTTGGAGGTCAACCCGAGGGAGCTGTTTTTT
CDR3: CASSLEVNPRELFF
size: -
V: TRBV5-1
J: TRBJ2-2
D: -

DNA: TGTGCCAGTAGTATAGACGACCCAGTGAGCACCGGGGAGCTGTTTTTT
CDR3: CASSIDDPVSTGELFF
size: -
V: TRBV19
J: TRBJ2-2
D: -

DNA: TGCAGTGCCCCCGCCCGGGGAGGGGAGGGGGCCTACGAGCAGTACTTC
CDR3: CSAPARGGEGAYEQYF
size: few
V: TRBV20-1
J: TRBJ2-7
D: -

DNA: TGTGCCAGCAGCGTAGATCTCGTTGTCAGGGAGAATGGCTACACCTTC
CDR3: CASSVDLVVRENGYTF
size: few
V: TRBV9
J: TRBJ1-2
D: -

DNA: TGTGCCAGCAGCCTCACCCTGGGACAGGTAGAAGAGACCCAGTACTTC
CDR3: CASSLTLGQVEETQYF
size: once
V: TRBV2
J: TRBJ2-5
D: TRBD1

DNA: TGTGCCAGTAGGCCAGGGCAGGGGTCCTATGGCTACACCTTC
CDR3: CASRPGQGSYGYTF
size: few
V: TRBV19
J: TRBJ1-2
D: -

DNA: TGTGCCAGCAGCTTGACAGTGGACACTGAAGCTTTCTTT
CDR3: CASSLTVDTEAFF
size: many
V: TRBV7-2
J: TRBJ1-1
D: -

DNA: TGTGCCGGGCCCGGACAGCTCATGAACACTGAAGCTTTCTTT
CDR3: CAGPGQLMNTEAFF
size: many
V: TRBV27
J: TRBJ1-1
D: -

DNA: TGCGCCAGCAGCCCCCAGCTAGCGGCCTACGAGCAGTACTTC
CDR3: CASSPQLAAYEQYF
size: few
V: TRBV4-3
J: TRBJ2-7
D: TRBD2

DNA: TGTGCCAGCAGTCCCCCGGGACAGGGCTACACCGGGGAGCTGTTTTTT
CDR3: CASSPPGQGYTGELFF
size: few
V: TRBV28
J: TRBJ2-2
D: TRBD1

DNA: TGTGCCAGCAGACCGGGACAGCTTAACACTGAAGCTTTCTTT
CDR3: CASRPGQLNTEAFF
size: many
V: TRBV13
J: TRBJ1-1
D: TRBD1

DNA: TGCGCCAGCAGACCAGGTGACAGGGCCAAAAACATTCAGTACTTC
CDR3: CASRPGDRAKNIQYF
size: -
V: TRBV5-1
J: TRBJ2-4
D: -

DNA: TGTGCCAGTACGTCTGGAAACATCATATATTTT
CDR3: CASTSGNIIYF
size: -
V: TRBV12-3/TRBV12-4
J: TRBJ1-3
D: -

DNA: TGTGCCAGCAGTTCTGCATTCCTCCGGGACAGGGATGCCGAGCAGTACTTC
CDR3: CASSSAFLRDRDAEQYF
size: few
V: TRBV28
J: TRBJ2-7
D: TRBD1

DNA: TGTGCCAGCAGCCAAGGGCAGTCTAATGAAAAACTGTTTTTT
CDR3: CASSQGQSNEKLFF
size: many
V: TRBV3-1
J: TRBJ1-4
D: -

DNA: TGTGCCAGCAGTGAATCGATAGCAACTAATGAAAAACTGTTTTTT
CDR3: CASSESIATNEKLFF
size: -
V: TRBV25-1
J: TRBJ1-4
D: -

DNA: TGTGCCAGTAGTCAAACAGGGGGAGGGCAGCCCCAGCATTTT
CDR3: CASSQTGGGQPQHF
size: -
V: TRBV19
J: TRBJ1-5
D: TRBD1

DNA: TGTGCCAGCAGTTACGGTGCTTTGGTCGACGAGCAGTACTTC
CDR3: CASSYGALVDEQYF
size: many
V: TRBV6-5
J: TRBJ2-7
D: -

DNA: TGCAGTGCTAGAGACGGGACAGTCTATAGCTACACCTTC
CDR3: CSARDGTVYSYTF
size: -
V: TRBV20-1
J: TRBJ1-2
D: TRBD1

DNA: TGTGCCAGCAGCACACCGGGACAGGGGACCAACGAGCAGTACTTC
CDR3: CASSTPGQGTNEQYF
size: few
V: TRBV28
J: TRBJ2-7
D: TRBD1

DNA: TGTGCCAGCGCAAGGGCGAACACTGAAGCTTTCTTT
CDR3: CASARANTEAFF
size: few
V: TRBV5-4
J: TRBJ1-1
D: -

DNA: TGTGCCAGCAGCTTCGCTAGCGGGACGGCCGAGCAGTACTTC
CDR3: CASSFASGTAEQYF
size: many
V: TRBV11-2
J: TRBJ2-7
D: TRBD2

DNA: TGTGCCACCAGCGACAGGTTAAATCAGCCCCAGCATTTT
CDR3: CATSDRLNQPQHF
size: many
V: TRBV24-1
J: TRBJ1-5
D: -

DNA: TGCGCCAGCAGCACGGGACCCTCTGGGGAAGTCAGGGAGCTGTTTTTT
CDR3: CASSTGPSGEVRELFF
size: few
V: TRBV5-1
J: TRBJ2-2
D: -

DNA: TGTGCCAGCAGCTCTCCGACAGGTTTCTATAATTCACCCCTCCACTTT
CDR3: CASSSPTGFYNSPLHF
size: many
V: TRBV11-2
J: TRBJ1-6
D: -

DNA: TGTGCCAGCGCCCTGGGACTCCGAGACGTCAATCAGCCCCGGCATTTT
CDR3: CASALGLRDVNQPRHF
size: -
V: TRBV19
J: TRBJ1-5
D: -

DNA: TGTGCCAGTAGTCCGGGACGCTCGAGGAACACTGAAGCTTTCTTT
CDR3: CASSPGRSRNTEAFF
size: many
V: TRBV19
J: TRBJ1-1
D: -

DNA: TGTGCCAGCAGTCCGGAGCGAGAGAACACAGATACGCAGTATTTT
CDR3: CASSPERENTDTQYF
size: -
V: TRBV28
J: TRBJ2-3
D: -

DNA: TGTGCCAGCAGCTTTGGGCCAACTAGCGGGCAAGAGACCCAGTACTTC
CDR3: CASSFGPTSGQETQYF
size: many
V: TRBV5-5
J: TRBJ2-5
D: TRBD2

DNA: TGCAGTGCTAGGCCTCCGGCTAACTATGGCTACACCTTC
CDR3: CSARPPANYGYTF
size: few
V: TRBV20-1
J: TRBJ1-2
D: -

DNA: TGCAGCGTTGAACTAGCGGGCACCGGCTACGAGCAGTACTTC
CDR3: CSVELAGTGYEQYF
size: many
V: TRBV29-1
J: TRBJ2-7
D: TRBD2

DNA: TGTGCCAGCAGCCAAGATCTCGTTGCCCTCTACGAGCAGTACTTC
CDR3: CASSQDLVALYEQYF
size: -
V: TRBV3-1
J: TRBJ2-7
D: -

DNA: TGTGCCAGCAGCCAAGAGGGGTTGGGAACTAATGAAAAACTGTTTTTT
CDR3: CASSQEGLGTNEKLFF
size: -
V: TRBV3-1
J: TRBJ1-4
D: -

DNA: TGTGCCAGCACCCGACGGGCGGAAGAGACCCAGTACTTC
CDR3: CASTRRAEETQYF
size: -
V: TRBV28
J: TRBJ2-5
D: -

DNA: TGTGCCAGCAGCTTAGTCCTAGCGGGAGGGACCTACGAGCAGTACTTC
CDR3: CASSLVLAGGTYEQYF
size: many
V: TRBV7-8
J: TRBJ2-7
D: TRBD2

DNA: TGTGCCAGCAGCCAAGAAGGACATAGAGACTACTCCACCGGGGAGCTGTTTTTT
CDR3: CASSQEGHRDYSTGELFF
size: few
V: TRBV14
J: TRBJ2-2
D: -

DNA: TGTGCCAGTAGTATAGTGTTTGGGGACAGGGCAGCTTTCTTT
CDR3: CASSIVFGDRAAFF
size: -
V: TRBV19
J: TRBJ1-1
D: TRBD1

DNA: TGTGCCGGCAGTTTATCAGGGGGCTTCAGGAACACTGAAGCTTTCTTT
CDR3: CAGSLSGGFRNTEAFF
size: -
V: TRBV27
J: TRBJ1-1
D: TRBD1

DNA: TGTGCCAGCAAGAGAGGACAGGGAGTGGGCACCGGGGAGCTGTTTTTT
CDR3: CASKRGQGVGTGELFF
size: -
V: TRBV6-1
J: TRBJ2-2
D: TRBD1

DNA: TGTGCCAGCAGCCCCTTGGGACATCTCCAAGAGACCCAGTACTTC
CDR3: CASSPLGHLQETQYF
size: -
V: TRBV27
J: TRBJ2-5
D: -